Described below is a single T cell receptor (beta chain) sequence and its context. Its antigen is not known. TCRdb re-analysed the reads in MiXCR, keeping a single row per CDR3 protein. The table records roughly 630,000 distinct CDR3 sequences, more than 20% of them present only once. This CDR3 is built from 16 residues. Trimming pared 6 bases from V and 2 bases from J, leaving 19 bases between. Germline-derived CDR1 and CDR2 are SNHLY and FYNNEI. The sample originates from a study of T cell repertoires in cytomegalovirus infection. Study details: Evidence of both CMV infection and a matching HLA type came from public TCR beta signatures. Findings of the study overall: HLA-C-restricted CMV clonotypes gave the most frequent clonotype in two of eight donors. Pooled public TCR beta family frequency picked out CMV carriers with the relevant HLA.

The sequence was collected from a human donor in good health (CMV status not recorded). Some clones in this sample may be carry-over from other donors' samples. Sequenced: CD8+ T cells from PBMCs. The genes are TRBV2 and TRBJ1-2; the D gene is possibly TRBD1 (6 bases). The CDR3 sequence: CASRSEYGGWNYGYTF. CDR3 DNA: TGTGCCAGCAGATCAGAATACGGGGGCTGGAACTATGGCTACACCTTC.